The sequence of this TCR beta chain was determined in a study of blood T cell repertoires in COVID-19. Trimming took 3 bases from V and 9 from J, leaving 26 bases between them. The CDR3 length is 18 residues. Germline values: CDR1 SGHVS, CDR2 FQNEAQ. The assay was immunoSEQ multiplex PCR, and TCRdb's table has in-frame clones only and misses some. The table records about 200,000 clones, 86% of them present only once. The origin of this receptor is a woman aged 45-60 years with COVID-19, enrolled during active disease. The V and J genes are TRBV7-8 and TRBJ2-2, with D perhaps matching TRBD2 (6 bases). Sequencing input: peripheral blood. CDR3 loop: CASSFGGTAYSGLRELFF. CDR3 DNA sequence: TGTGCCAGCAGCTTCGGGGGAACCGCATATTCGGGGTTACGGGAGCTGTTTTTT.